This T cell receptor beta chain was profiled in a study of shared clonotypes between healthy human individuals. The protocol was immunoSEQ multiplex PCR, while the TCRdb copy is restricted to in-frame clones and leaves out a portion. The sample lists some 690,000 clones, roughly 91% occurring once. With 6 bases clipped from V and 7 bases from J, the junction kept 10 bases outside the gene matches. Germline V gene sequence: CDR1 WNHNN, CDR2 SYGVQD (reference sequence). The CDR3 has 16 amino acids. Specimen: memory CD8+ T cells from PBMCs. Subset in this sample: CD45RO+ cells pooled with CCR7-negative TemRA cells. This clonotype was obtained from a man aged 18 to 30 in good health. Some clones in this sample may be carry-over from other donors' samples. The J gene is TRBJ2-1, the V gene TRBV10-1, with 12 bases identical to TRBD2. DNA for the CDR3: TGCGCCAGCAGCAAACTACTAGCGGGAGGCCGGAATGAGCAGTTCTTC. Translated: CASSKLLAGGRNEQFF.